This entry describes one TCR beta chain. Its antigen is as yet unknown. TCRdb's copy holds only in-frame clones and misses some; the assay was immunoSEQ multiplex PCR. Here the sample spans fewer than 14,000 clones, approximately 81% being singletons. These data originate in a study of immune evolution from preneoplasia to lung adenocarcinoma. Whole-study results and caveats: Normal lung had the highest top T cell clone frequencies.

Nucleic acids came from premalignant or tumor cells enriched by macro-dissection. Trimming took 0 bases from V and 2 from J, leaving 9 bases between them. The CDR3 is 15 amino acids. Germline V CDR1 and CDR2: SGHRS, YFSETQ. The chain carries TRBV5-1 and TRBJ1-5; D is perhaps TRBD1 (5 bases). This clonotype was obtained from an older person with lung adenocarcinoma. The source material was FFPE minimally invasive lung adenocarcinoma tissue. CDR3 region: CASSLEGEGNQPQHF. As DNA, the CDR3 is TGCGCCAGCAGCTTGGAAGGGGAAGGCAATCAGCCCCAGCATTTT.